These T cell receptor beta chains were read from a single sample in a study of blood T cell repertoires in COVID-19. TCRdb keeps only in-frame clones here, not all; method: immunoSEQ multiplex PCR. The repertoire holds about 72,000 clones, about nine tenths seen once, with approximately 10% in the top ten. The sample taken for sequencing was peripheral blood. These TCRs come from a man between 65 and 80 years old with active or convalescent COVID-19. The CDR3 runs from the conserved cysteine through the conserved F or W. Each record gives: V gene, clone size, D gene, J gene, CDR3 DNA, CDR3 protein. A D gene is named only where the DNA matches it firmly. Some rows have no size entry. The others give once, few or many, or a class for an expanded clone.

V gene: TRBV5-6; clone size: -; D gene: TRBD1; J gene: TRBJ1-2; CDR3 DNA: TGTGCCAGCAGTCAACCCGGGACAGGGGGCGGCTACACCTTC; CDR3 protein: CASSQPGTGGGYTF
V gene: TRBV5-4; clone size: -; D gene: -; J gene: TRBJ2-1; CDR3 DNA: TGTGCCAGCAGCTTGGGAGGGAATGAGCAGTTCTTC; CDR3 protein: CASSLGGNEQFF
V gene: TRBV19; clone size: -; D gene: -; J gene: TRBJ2-1; CDR3 DNA: TGTGCCAGTAAGAGGGACACCTCCTACAATGAGCAGTTCTTC; CDR3 protein: CASKRDTSYNEQFF
V gene: TRBV18; clone size: -; D gene: TRBD1; J gene: TRBJ1-1; CDR3 DNA: TGTGCCAGCTCACCAAGACAGGGTGACACTGAAGCTTTCTTT; CDR3 protein: CASSPRQGDTEAFF
V gene: TRBV29-1; clone size: -; D gene: -; J gene: TRBJ2-1; CDR3 DNA: TGCAGCGTTGCCCGCAGGGTCGATGAGCAGTTCTTC; CDR3 protein: CSVARRVDEQFF
V gene: TRBV7-6; clone size: -; D gene: -; J gene: TRBJ2-7; CDR3 DNA: TGTGCCAGCAGCTTAGCGAGCTCGGGTGGGTACGAGCAGTACTTC; CDR3 protein: CASSLASSGGYEQYF
V gene: TRBV28; clone size: -; D gene: -; J gene: TRBJ2-6; CDR3 DNA: TGTGCCAGCACATCAGGGGCTGGGGCCAACGTCCTGACTTTC; CDR3 protein: CASTSGAGANVLTF
V gene: TRBV4-1; clone size: once; D gene: TRBD1; J gene: TRBJ2-7; CDR3 DNA: TGCGCCAGCAGCCAAGATAGTCGGGACAGCTCCGAGCAGTACTTC; CDR3 protein: CASSQDSRDSSEQYF
V gene: TRBV30; clone size: -; D gene: -; J gene: TRBJ1-5; CDR3 DNA: TGTGCCTGGAGCCCTCCGGGGGTAGTTAATCAGCCCCAGCATTTT; CDR3 protein: CAWSPPGVVNQPQHF
V gene: TRBV7-9; clone size: once; D gene: TRBD1; J gene: TRBJ1-1; CDR3 DNA: TGTGCCAGCACCGATTACCGGGGGACAGGGCCTGAAGCTTTCTTT; CDR3 protein: CASTDYRGTGPEAFF
V gene: TRBV2; clone size: once; D gene: -; J gene: TRBJ1-5; CDR3 DNA: TGTGCCAGCATTAAGGAGGCAGGGGGCAATCAGCCCCAGCATTTT; CDR3 protein: CASIKEAGGNQPQHF
V gene: TRBV18; clone size: -; D gene: TRBD1; J gene: TRBJ1-2; CDR3 DNA: TGTGCCAGCTCTCCCGGACAGGGCAAAGGCTACACCTTC; CDR3 protein: CASSPGQGKGYTF
V gene: TRBV28; clone size: -; D gene: -; J gene: TRBJ1-4; CDR3 DNA: TGTGCCAGCAGTAAAGCAGGGTATATTGAAAAACTGTTTTTT; CDR3 protein: CASSKAGYIEKLFF
V gene: TRBV9; clone size: -; D gene: TRBD1; J gene: TRBJ1-1; CDR3 DNA: TGTGCCAGCAGCGTAGTTCCGGACAGGGAAGCTTTCTTT; CDR3 protein: CASSVVPDREAFF
V gene: TRBV3-1/TRBV3-2; clone size: few; D gene: -; J gene: TRBJ2-3; CDR3 DNA: TGTGCCAGCAGCATAGTAGATACGCAGTATTTT; CDR3 protein: CASSIVDTQYF
V gene: TRBV24-1; clone size: -; D gene: -; J gene: TRBJ1-1; CDR3 DNA: TGTGCCACCAGTGACCCCGGTAACACTGAAGCTTTCTTT; CDR3 protein: CATSDPGNTEAFF
V gene: TRBV28; clone size: -; D gene: TRBD1; J gene: TRBJ2-7; CDR3 DNA: TGTGCCAGCAGTTTAAAACAGGGGGCGAGGGAGCAGTACTTC; CDR3 protein: CASSLKQGAREQYF
V gene: TRBV24-1; clone size: -; D gene: TRBD1; J gene: TRBJ2-3; CDR3 DNA: TGTGCCACCAGTGGACAGGGGGGGGGCACAGATACGCAGTATTTT; CDR3 protein: CATSGQGGGTDTQYF
V gene: TRBV4-1; clone size: -; D gene: -; J gene: TRBJ2-5; CDR3 DNA: TGCGCCAGCAGCCAAGATCGAACCGGGGTAGAGACCCAGTACTTC; CDR3 protein: CASSQDRTGVETQYF
V gene: TRBV19; clone size: -; D gene: -; J gene: TRBJ1-3; CDR3 DNA: TGTGCCAGTAGGATGAGCTCTGGAAACACCATATATTTT; CDR3 protein: CASRMSSGNTIYF
V gene: TRBV7-3; clone size: -; D gene: TRBD1; J gene: TRBJ2-3; CDR3 DNA: TGTGCCAGCTCAAAGGGCACAGGGGCGTTCACAGATACGCAGTATTTT; CDR3 protein: CASSKGTGAFTDTQYF
V gene: TRBV5-1; clone size: -; D gene: -; J gene: TRBJ2-3; CDR3 DNA: TGCGCCAGCAGCTCCTGGACAGAACCCACAGATACGCAGTATTTT; CDR3 protein: CASSSWTEPTDTQYF
V gene: TRBV15; clone size: -; D gene: -; J gene: TRBJ1-5; CDR3 DNA: TGTGCCACCAGCAGAGATAATTGGGGCGGCAATCAGCCCCAGCATTTT; CDR3 protein: CATSRDNWGGNQPQHF
V gene: TRBV19; clone size: -; D gene: -; J gene: TRBJ1-3; CDR3 DNA: TGTGCCAGTAGTATAGCGGGAGAATACTCTGGAAACACCATATATTTT; CDR3 protein: CASSIAGEYSGNTIYF
V gene: TRBV5-4; clone size: -; D gene: TRBD2; J gene: TRBJ2-5; CDR3 DNA: TGTGCCAGCAGCCTAGCGGGAGGGCCTCGGGAGACCCAGTACTTC; CDR3 protein: CASSLAGGPRETQYF
V gene: TRBV20-1; clone size: -; D gene: -; J gene: TRBJ1-1; CDR3 DNA: TGCAGTGCTAGGAGGAAGCTGGAAGCTTTCTTT; CDR3 protein: CSARRKLEAFF
V gene: TRBV15; clone size: -; D gene: TRBD2; J gene: TRBJ2-3; CDR3 DNA: TGTGCCACCAGCACCCGACTAGCGGGAATGGATACGCAGTATTTT; CDR3 protein: CATSTRLAGMDTQYF
V gene: TRBV6-5; clone size: -; D gene: TRBD2; J gene: TRBJ2-1; CDR3 DNA: TGTGCCAGCAGTTTTAGGACGGGAGGGGAGGATGAGCAGTTCTTC; CDR3 protein: CASSFRTGGEDEQFF
V gene: TRBV6-4; clone size: -; D gene: -; J gene: TRBJ2-1; CDR3 DNA: TGTGCCAGCAGTGACTTAGGGGTGAGAGGTTTGGTCTTC; CDR3 protein: CASSDLGVRGLVF
V gene: TRBV27; clone size: few; D gene: TRBD2; J gene: TRBJ2-7; CDR3 DNA: TGTGCCAGCAGTTTAGTTCTAGCGGGCCTCTACGAGCAGTACTTC; CDR3 protein: CASSLVLAGLYEQYF
V gene: TRBV6-2/TRBV6-3; clone size: -; D gene: -; J gene: TRBJ1-2; CDR3 DNA: TGTGCCAGCAGCCCCTACAGCAGTAATGGAGGCTACACCTTC; CDR3 protein: CASSPYSSNGGYTF
V gene: TRBV10-3; clone size: -; D gene: TRBD2; J gene: TRBJ2-7; CDR3 DNA: TGTGCCACAGAGGGGACTAGCGGGAGATACGAGCAGTACTTC; CDR3 protein: CATEGTSGRYEQYF
V gene: TRBV3-1/TRBV3-2; clone size: many; D gene: -; J gene: TRBJ1-1; CDR3 DNA: TGTGCCAGCAGCCAAGTTGGGCTGCTGAACACTGAAGCTTTCTTT; CDR3 protein: CASSQVGLLNTEAFF
V gene: TRBV19; clone size: -; D gene: TRBD1; J gene: TRBJ1-6; CDR3 DNA: TGTGCCAGTAGCGGGACAGGGGAGTCACCCCTCCACTTT; CDR3 protein: CASSGTGESPLHF
V gene: TRBV28; clone size: once; D gene: TRBD1; J gene: TRBJ2-7; CDR3 DNA: TGTGCCAGCATTTCGGGGGGACAGGGGTACGAGCAGTACTTC; CDR3 protein: CASISGGQGYEQYF
V gene: TRBV6-2/TRBV6-3; clone size: -; D gene: -; J gene: TRBJ1-2; CDR3 DNA: TGTGCCAGCAGTTACCGGACAGCCCTTAACTATGGCTACACCTTC; CDR3 protein: CASSYRTALNYGYTF
V gene: TRBV28; clone size: -; D gene: -; J gene: TRBJ1-3; CDR3 DNA: TGTGCCAGCAGTTTACGGGGGGCTTCGGGAAACACCATATATTTT; CDR3 protein: CASSLRGASGNTIYF
V gene: TRBV3-1/TRBV3-2; clone size: once; D gene: TRBD1; J gene: TRBJ1-1; CDR3 DNA: TGTGCCAGCAGGGACCCAGGGGGCACTGAAGCTTTCTTT; CDR3 protein: CASRDPGGTEAFF
V gene: TRBV6-5; clone size: -; D gene: TRBD1; J gene: TRBJ1-3; CDR3 DNA: TGTGCCAGCAGTTACTCGGGACAGGTCGGTGGAAACACCATATATTTT; CDR3 protein: CASSYSGQVGGNTIYF
V gene: TRBV6-2/TRBV6-3; clone size: -; D gene: -; J gene: TRBJ2-2; CDR3 DNA: TGTGCCAGCAGTTATCCCGCGGGGTGGAGGTCCGGGGAGCTGTTTTTT; CDR3 protein: CASSYPAGWRSGELFF
V gene: TRBV18; clone size: -; D gene: -; J gene: TRBJ1-1; CDR3 DNA: TGTGCCAGCTCACTACAGGGCACTGAAGCTTTCTTT; CDR3 protein: CASSLQGTEAFF
V gene: TRBV27; clone size: -; D gene: TRBD1; J gene: TRBJ1-1; CDR3 DNA: TGTGCCAGCAGTTCAGTCGGGGCAGGGGGGATGAACACTGAAGCTTTCTTT; CDR3 protein: CASSSVGAGGMNTEAFF
V gene: TRBV28; clone size: -; D gene: TRBD1; J gene: TRBJ1-3; CDR3 DNA: TGTGCCAGCAGCAGGACAGGGAACACCATATATTTT; CDR3 protein: CASSRTGNTIYF
V gene: TRBV19; clone size: -; D gene: TRBD1; J gene: TRBJ1-5; CDR3 DNA: TGTGCCAGTAGTAAGGACAGGGTTAGCAATCAGCCCCAGCATTTT; CDR3 protein: CASSKDRVSNQPQHF
V gene: TRBV6-5; clone size: -; D gene: -; J gene: TRBJ2-1; CDR3 DNA: TGTGCCAGCAGCCTTCGAGCGGGTGGAAATGAGCAGTTCTTC; CDR3 protein: CASSLRAGGNEQFF
V gene: TRBV10-3; clone size: -; D gene: TRBD1; J gene: TRBJ1-2; CDR3 DNA: TGTGCCATCAGAGGTACCGGGACAGTCGGCGGCTACACCTTC; CDR3 protein: CAIRGTGTVGGYTF
V gene: TRBV5-1; clone size: -; D gene: -; J gene: TRBJ1-2; CDR3 DNA: TGCGCCAGCAGCTTGGACAGCTATGGCTACACCTTC; CDR3 protein: CASSLDSYGYTF
V gene: TRBV18; clone size: -; D gene: -; J gene: TRBJ1-5; CDR3 DNA: TGTGCCAGCTCACCATCTATAGATATGGGCACTCAGCCCCAGCATTTT; CDR3 protein: CASSPSIDMGTQPQHF
V gene: TRBV2; clone size: -; D gene: -; J gene: TRBJ2-5; CDR3 DNA: TGTGCCAGCAGCACGGAGGAGACCCAGTACTTC; CDR3 protein: CASSTEETQYF
V gene: TRBV27; clone size: once; D gene: TRBD2; J gene: TRBJ2-5; CDR3 DNA: TGTGCCAGCAGTTTGAGGGGGGCTGGCGGGAGGTCAGAGACCCAGTACTTC; CDR3 protein: CASSLRGAGGRSETQYF
V gene: TRBV5-1; clone size: -; D gene: -; J gene: TRBJ1-4; CDR3 DNA: TGCGCCAGCAGCTTGGTCGGGTATGAAAAACTGTTTTTT; CDR3 protein: CASSLVGYEKLFF
V gene: TRBV19; clone size: -; D gene: -; J gene: TRBJ2-7; CDR3 DNA: TGTGCCAGTAGTATCCGGGAAAGCTCCTACGAGCAGTACTTC; CDR3 protein: CASSIRESSYEQYF
V gene: TRBV5-1; clone size: once; D gene: -; J gene: TRBJ1-5; CDR3 DNA: TGCGCCAGCAGCTTGGATTCCGGGAATCAGCCCCAGCATTTT; CDR3 protein: CASSLDSGNQPQHF
V gene: TRBV29-1; clone size: -; D gene: -; J gene: TRBJ2-7; CDR3 DNA: TGCAGCGTTGAAGATACAGCCTACGAGCAGTACTTC; CDR3 protein: CSVEDTAYEQYF
V gene: TRBV4-2; clone size: -; D gene: TRBD2; J gene: TRBJ2-1; CDR3 DNA: TGTGCCAGCAGCCAGGTGACTAGCGGGGGGAATGAGCAGTTCTTC; CDR3 protein: CASSQVTSGGNEQFF
V gene: TRBV7-3; clone size: once; D gene: -; J gene: TRBJ1-1; CDR3 DNA: TGTGCCAGCAGCTCAGGGCCGGGCGCTGAAGCTTTCTTT; CDR3 protein: CASSSGPGAEAFF
V gene: TRBV30; clone size: -; D gene: -; J gene: TRBJ1-5; CDR3 DNA: TGTGCCTGGAGAAAGCGGGGTTGGAACTATCAGCCCCAGCATTTT; CDR3 protein: CAWRKRGWNYQPQHF
V gene: TRBV28; clone size: -; D gene: TRBD2; J gene: TRBJ2-1; CDR3 DNA: TGTGCCAGCACACCTCATGGACTAGCGGTTAACAATGAGCAGTTCTTC; CDR3 protein: CASTPHGLAVNNEQFF
V gene: TRBV7-2; clone size: -; D gene: TRBD2; J gene: TRBJ2-1; CDR3 DNA: TGTGCCACTCGAAGAGCGGGGTCGCCCTACAATGAGCAGTTCTTC; CDR3 protein: CATRRAGSPYNEQFF
V gene: TRBV5-5; clone size: -; D gene: TRBD1; J gene: TRBJ2-2; CDR3 DNA: TGTGCCAGCAGCAGGACCGGGACAGGGTCATCCGGGGAGCTGTTTTTT; CDR3 protein: CASSRTGTGSSGELFF